These T cell receptor beta chains were read from a single sample in a study of T cell repertoires in cytomegalovirus infection. TCRdb recomputed calls from the reads with MiXCR, one row per CDR3 protein. The sample has approximately 990,000 distinct CDR3 sequences; around 30% are singletons. For these receptors, no antigen is known. The specimen comprised cultured CD8+ T cells from PBMCs, sampled from culture after CMV antigen stimulation. Receptors were obtained from a human donor in good health (CMV status not recorded). Some clones in this sample may be carry-over from other donors' samples. Both conserved end residues are part of each CDR3. The D gene is left open where the match is weak. Expanded clones get a size class; other rows say once, few or many, or leave the size out.

j_gene | d_gene | abundance | v_gene | CDR3aa | CDR3nt
TRBJ2-1 | NA | few | TRBV7-3 | CASSFPIPGYRHEQFF | TGTGCCAGCAGCTTCCCCATACCGGGCTATAGGCATGAGCAGTTCTTC
TRBJ1-5 | NA | few | TRBV19 | CASSMADGNQPQHF | TGTGCCAGTAGTATGGCGGACGGAAATCAGCCCCAGCATTTT
TRBJ1-1 | TRBD1 | few | TRBV7-8 | CASSLGTGMGRTEAFF | TGTGCCAGCAGCTTAGGGACAGGGATGGGGAGGACTGAAGCTTTCTTT
TRBJ2-3 | NA | NA | TRBV20-1 | CSARDLGGAGTSTDTQYF | TGCAGTGCTAGAGATCTGGGGGGCGCGGGGACCAGCACAGATACGCAGTATTTT
TRBJ1-1 | TRBD1 | few | TRBV28 | CASGKQGMGTEAFF | TGTGCCAGCGGTAAACAGGGGATGGGCACTGAAGCTTTCTTT
TRBJ1-5 | NA | many | TRBV19 | CASSIVRGLGQPQHF | TGTGCCAGTAGTATAGTCAGGGGATTAGGCCAGCCCCAGCATTTT
TRBJ2-2 | TRBD1 | NA | TRBV6-5 | CASSYSMTGVLFF | TGTGCCAGCAGTTACTCGATGACAGGGGTGCTGTTTTTT
TRBJ2-2 | NA | many | TRBV7-9 | CASSSPGPPNTGELFF | TGTGCCAGCAGCTCTCCGGGACCCCCGAACACCGGGGAGCTGTTTTTT
TRBJ2-1 | NA | NA | TRBV6-9 | CASSSLQGGNEQFF | TGTGCCAGCAGTTCACTCCAGGGGGGCAATGAGCAGTTCTTC
TRBJ2-1 | TRBD1 | once | TRBV20-1 | CSAPSGTGGYEQFF | TGCAGTGCCCCGTCCGGGACAGGGGGCTATGAGCAGTTCTTC
TRBJ2-5 | TRBD2 | NA | TRBV29-1 | CSAISGGQETQYF | TGCAGCGCCATAAGCGGGGGACAAGAGACCCAGTACTTC
TRBJ2-3 | TRBD2 | few | TRBV7-8 | CASSLGQRGSTDTQYF | TGTGCCAGCAGCTTAGGCCAGCGGGGGAGCACAGATACGCAGTATTTT
TRBJ1-2 | NA | NA | TRBV7-2 | CASIPTTGANYGYTF | TGTGCCAGCATCCCTACGACAGGCGCTAACTATGGCTACACCTTC
TRBJ2-1 | NA | NA | TRBV4-3 | CASAPQRWDEQFF | TGCGCCAGCGCGCCACAAAGGTGGGATGAGCAGTTCTTC
TRBJ1-1 | NA | NA | TRBV19 | CASIMGLVAFF | TGTGCCAGTATCATGGGGTTGGTCGCTTTCTTT
TRBJ1-2 | TRBD1 | few | TRBV7-9 | CASSLGDSESNYGYTF | TGTGCCAGCAGCTTAGGGGACAGTGAGTCTAACTATGGCTACACCTTC
TRBJ1-1 | TRBD1 | few | TRBV7-6 | CASSLEDRGRAEAFF | TGTGCCAGCAGCTTAGAGGACAGGGGGCGGGCTGAAGCTTTCTTT
TRBJ1-5 | TRBD1 | NA | TRBV7-9 | CASSLWTAGTGNQPQHF | TGTGCCAGCAGCTTATGGACCGCCGGGACAGGGAATCAGCCCCAGCATTTT
TRBJ2-1 | TRBD1 | NA | TRBV27 | CASRTGGAGYNEQFF | TGTGCCAGCAGGACAGGGGGCGCGGGTTACAATGAGCAGTTCTTC
TRBJ1-1 | NA | many | TRBV10-3 | CAISESERGAGVMNTEAFF | TGTGCCATCAGTGAGTCGGAGAGGGGGGCAGGGGTCATGAACACTGAAGCTTTCTTT
TRBJ1-4 | NA | few | TRBV4-1 | CASSQRGGKELFF | TGCGCCAGCAGCCAGAGGGGGGGAAAGGAACTGTTTTTT
TRBJ2-7 | NA | NA | TRBV7-2 | CASSPLPGGASYEQYF | TGTGCCAGCAGCCCCCTCCCGGGGGGCGCTTCCTACGAGCAGTACTTC
TRBJ1-6 | TRBD1 | few | TRBV19 | CASSATGGSRSSYNSPLHF | TGTGCCAGTAGTGCGACAGGGGGATCTCGCAGCTCCTATAATTCACCCCTCCACTTT
TRBJ1-2 | NA | NA | TRBV28 | CASSSITGIYGYTF | TGTGCCAGCAGTTCAATTACAGGGATCTATGGCTACACCTTC